Below, 23 T cell receptor beta chains from the same sample are listed, as sequenced in a study of shared clonotypes between healthy human individuals (TCRdb year 2020). Libraries were made using the immunoSEQ multiplex PCR assay. TCRdb carries this immuneACCESS record with in-frame sequences only. Its versions omit some clonotypes, under half of them owing to an unresolved V gene in the studies checked, with the rest unexplained. The sample data list roughly 1,600,000 clones, and 98% to 99% of these were observed just once. Approximately 0.4% of the sample comes from the top ten. Sequences were obtained from naive CD4+ T cells sorted from blood. Explained via the paper, the cell subset or site label denotes: CD45RA+ positively selected. The receptors come from a young man in good health.

The J gene is TRBJ1-1, the V gene TRBV2, with D perhaps TRBD1 (5 bases). The germline CDR1 and CDR2 sequences are SNHLY and FYNNEI. The V end lost 10 bases, the J end lost 1 base, and 13 bases lay between the germline ends. CDR3 length: 13 amino acids. The CDR3, as DNA: TGTGCCACCATTTGGGACGGGAACACTGAAGCTTTCTTT. It yields the protein CATIWDGNTEAFF.

V gene TRBV2 combines with J gene TRBJ2-1, with D unclear. The ends were cut back, 3 bases at V and 5 bases at J, with 8 bases in the middle. The CDR3 consists of 13 residues. The germline gives CDR1 SNHLY, CDR2 FYNNEI. CDR3 bases: TGTGCCAGCAGTGAGACCCCCGACAATGAGCAGTTCTTC. This codes for CASSETPDNEQFF. Full variable domain (remainder filled in from reference TRBV2 and TRBJ2-1): EPEVTQTPSHQVTQMGQEVILRCVPISNHLYFYWYRQILGQKVEFLVSFYNNEISEKSEIFDDQFSVERPDGSNFTLKIRSTKLEDSAMYFCASSETPDNEQFFGPGTRLTVL.

This chain connects TRBV30 to TRBJ1-3; no clear D gene. CDR1 and CDR2 from the germline V gene are GTSNPN and SVGIG (reference sequence). V was cut by 1 base and J by 0 bases, with 10 bases left in between. The CDR3 runs to 15 residues. The DNA for the CDR3 is TGTGCCTGGAGTGCAGACTTCGTCTCTGGAAACACCATATATTTT. Its protein product is CAWSADFVSGNTIYF.

The V call is TRBV6-1, the J call TRBJ1-5, with D uncertain. This CDR3 has 12 amino acids. CDR1 MNHNS and CDR2 SASEGT come from the germline V gene. V lost 7 bases, J lost 4 bases, and 8 bases lay in between. The CDR3 bases are TGTGCCAGCAACCCAAGGAATCAGCCCCAGCATTTT. Amino acid sequence: CASNPRNQPQHF.

The V and J genes are TRBV19 and TRBJ2-1; 9 bases map to TRBD1. V shed 4 bases and J 7 bases; nucleotides not matched to a gene: 8. Germline V gene data show CDR1 as LNHDA and CDR2 as SQIVND (reference sequence). CDR3 length: 15 residues. CDR3 sequence: CASSTVQGAGNEQFF. DNA of the CDR3: TGTGCCAGTAGTACGGTACAGGGGGCGGGAAATGAGCAGTTCTTC.

This chain links TRBV29-1 with TRBJ2-1, with TRBD2 matching 8 bases. CDR1 is SQVTM, CDR2 ANQGSEA, per germline. The V segment lost 6 bases and the J segment 4 bases; nucleotides outside the gene matches: 8. The CDR3 runs 14 residues. The CDR3 DNA sequence: TGCAGCGTCAGCGGGAGCTTCGATTACAATGAGCAGTTCTTC. As protein: CSVSGSFDYNEQFF.

The chain is built from TRBV9 and TRBJ2-7; D may be TRBD2 (5 bases). Trimming pared 0 bases from V and 5 bases from J, leaving 9 bases between. The germline CDR1 and CDR2 sequences are SGDLS and YYNGEE. The CDR3 is 13 amino acids. The CDR3 loop is CASSVDSGDEQYF. In DNA, the CDR3 is TGTGCCAGCAGCGTAGACTCCGGGGACGAGCAGTACTTC.

The chain couples TRBV11-2 to TRBJ1-1; D gene unclear. V lost 6 bases to trimming and J lost 0 bases, with 14 bases between them. In germline, CDR1 is SGHAT, CDR2 FQNNGV. The CDR3 loop spans 15 amino acids. The CDR3 here is CASRLEGRVNTEAFF. CDR3 coding DNA: TGTGCCAGCAGACTGGAGGGCAGAGTGAACACTGAAGCTTTCTTT.

The rearrangement uses TRBV2 and TRBJ2-7, with D tentatively TRBD2 (6 bases). Trimming removed 6 bases at V and 0 bases at J, with 9 bases between. CDR3 length: 13 amino acids. CDR1 and CDR2 (germline): SNHLY, FYNNEI. CDR3 in DNA: TGTGCCAGCAGGGGAGGCGGCTCCTACGAGCAGTACTTC. Amino acids: CASRGGGSYEQYF.

V and J are TRBV10-1 and TRBJ2-1; 9 bases fit TRBD2. V shed 7 bases, J shed 6 bases, and the junction held 13 bases outside the gene matches. Germline values: CDR1 WNHNN, CDR2 SYGVQD (reference sequence). There are 16 residues in the CDR3. CDR3 nucleotides: TGCGCCAGCACTTTAGCGGGAGTGGAGATGGGCAATGAGCAGTTCTTC. This encodes CASTLAGVEMGNEQFF.

The J gene is TRBJ2-7, the V gene TRBV7-6; the match to TRBD1 covers 7 bases. CDR3 length: 14 residues. Germline CDR1 and CDR2: SGHVS and FNYEAQ. Germline trimming cut 1 base from V and 6 bases from J; bases unmatched to any gene: 6. CDR3 sequence: CASSLGTGISEQYF. The CDR3 DNA reads TGTGCCAGCAGCTTAGGGACAGGTATTAGCGAGCAGTACTTC.

The rearrangement joins TRBV28 to TRBJ1-2; 7 bases align to TRBD1. V shed 7 bases and J 7 bases; nucleotides not matched to a gene: 9. Germline CDR1 reads MDHEN; CDR2 reads SYDVKM. The CDR3 extends over 13 amino acids. CDR3 sequence reads: CASKGQLTTGYTF. In DNA, the CDR3 is TGTGCCAGCAAGGGACAGCTTACTACTGGCTACACCTTC.

The chain employs TRBV19 and TRBJ2-7, with 12 bases aligning to TRBD2. Germline assignment: CDR1 LNHDA and CDR2 SQIVND (reference sequence). The ends lost 5 bases at V and 2 bases at J; junction bases unmatched: 19. The CDR3 spans 20 residues. This CDR3 reads CASSLGLAGFGRGRPYEQYF. CDR3 nucleotide sequence: TGTGCCAGTAGTCTGGGACTAGCGGGCTTCGGACGGGGAAGACCCTACGAGCAGTACTTC.

The chain links TRBV7-2 to TRBJ1-5; 8 bases are shared with TRBD1. The CDR3 runs to 13 residues. Unmatched junction bases numbered 3, after V lost 5 bases and J lost 6 bases. Germline V gene sequence: CDR1 SGHTA, CDR2 FQGNSA. The CDR3 DNA follows: TGTGCCAGCAGCACAGGGGGGTTTCAGCCCCAGCATTTT. Encoded protein: CASSTGGFQPQHF.

J is TRBJ1-2 and V is TRBV27; 10 nucleotides line up with TRBD1. The CDR3 is 13 residues long. With 4 bases clipped from V and 7 bases from J, the junction kept 3 bases outside the gene matches. Germline V lookup: CDR1 MNHEY, CDR2 SMNVEV (reference sequence). The CDR3 reads CASSWDRGSGYTF. The CDR3 nucleotides read TGTGCCAGCAGTTGGGACAGGGGATCTGGCTACACCTTC.

This chain joins TRBV4-1 and TRBJ1-2, with D unresolved. Germline CDR1 MGHRA, CDR2 YSYEKL. V lost 4 bases and J lost 1, with 10 bases in between. The CDR3 length is 14 residues. For the CDR3, the DNA is TGCGCCAGCAGCCTAGGAACAGTTAACTATGGCTACACCTTC. The encoded protein is CASSLGTVNYGYTF.

Only one count was recorded for this clone. The chain couples TRBV5-1 to TRBJ1-4, with D maybe TRBD1 (6 bases). CDR1 and CDR2 from the germline V gene are SGHRS and YFSETQ. Trimming pared 3 bases from V and 7 bases from J, leaving 16 bases between. The CDR3 runs to 15 residues. CDR3 in DNA: TGCGCCAGCAGCTCCGGGACATTTATGAGTGAAAAACTGTTTTTT. The encoded protein is CASSSGTFMSEKLFF.

The chain has TRBV28 and TRBJ1-5; D perhaps matches TRBD1 (5 bases). Germline CDR1 is MDHEN and CDR2 is SYDVKM. Trimming shortened V by 7 bases and J by 3 bases, and 10 bases separated the two germline ends. The CDR3 has 13 residues. The CDR3 sequence: CASIPGVNQPQHF. DNA for the CDR3: TGTGCCAGCATTCCGGGGGTCAATCAGCCCCAGCATTTT.

The V call is TRBV5-1, the J call TRBJ2-3; 8 bases align to TRBD1. The CDR3 has 19 residues. In germline, CDR1 is SGHRS, CDR2 YFSETQ. The J segment lost 3 bases and the V segment lost 0 bases, leaving 15 bases of the junction unmatched. The CDR3 DNA sequence: TGCGCCAGCAGCTTGGCCCCGCAGGTCCAGGGGGCGGCAACAGATACGCAGTATTTT. Translation: CASSLAPQVQGAATDTQYF.

The rearrangement links TRBV15 to TRBJ1-2; maybe TRBD1 (5 bases). The CDR3 runs 15 residues. Germline-derived CDR1 and CDR2 are LNHNV and YYDKDF (reference sequence). The ends were cut back, 0 bases at V and 7 bases at J, with 15 bases in the middle. DNA for the CDR3: TGTGCCACCAGCAGAGATGGCGGTGCAGGGAGTGGCTACACCTTC. Translation gives CATSRDGGAGSGYTF.

The chain joins TRBV6-5 to TRBJ2-1; TRBD1 aligns across 9 bases. V lost 5 bases to trimming and J lost 8 bases; unmatched junction nucleotides: 7. This CDR3 has 14 amino acids. The germline V gene encodes CDR1 MNHEY and CDR2 SVGAGI. In DNA form, the CDR3 reads TGTGCCAGCAGTCGGAGGGACAGGGAGGATGAGCAGTTCTTC. Translated, it gives CASSRRDREDEQFF.

The chain combines TRBV5-1 with TRBJ2-3; D not resolved. The CDR3 is 13 amino acids. Germline assignment: CDR1 SGHRS and CDR2 YFSETQ. V lost 2 bases, J lost 6 bases, and 10 bases lay in between. The chain's CDR3 is CASSFEQPDTQYF. Written as DNA, the CDR3 is TGCGCCAGCAGCTTTGAACAGCCCGATACGCAGTATTTT.

The genes are TRBV23-1 and TRBJ2-7, with a possible D match to TRBD2 (6 bases). TRBV23-1 is marked as an open reading frame, function uncertain. This CDR3 spans 11 amino acids. The V gene lost 7 bases and the J gene lost 4 bases, with 8 bases spanning the gap. CDR3 in DNA: TGCGCCAGCAAGGAGGGTTACGAGCAGTACTTC. Its protein product is CASKEGYEQYF.